The 21 T cell receptor beta chains below all came from one sample that was sequenced in a study of OX40 agonist ivuxolimab in advanced cancers. This table comes from immunoSEQ multiplex PCR, and its TCRdb copy is limited to in-frame clones, with some not included. The table has roughly 46,000 clones, approximately 82% seen once. The material sequenced was CD4+ or CD8+ T cells sorted from blood, taken in a trial of the OX40 agonist ivuxolimab. Source of these receptors: an adult with an advanced solid tumor such as melanoma, head and neck, liver or kidney cancer.

Here the CDR3 DNA reads TGTGCCAGCCGAGACCCGGGACCAGCAAACAATGAGCAGTTCTTC. This codes for CASRDPGPANNEQFF. This chain joins TRBV6-6 and TRBJ2-1, with D perhaps matching TRBD1 or TRBD2 (5 bases each). This CDR3 is built from 15 residues. Looked up from germline, CDR1 is MNHNY and CDR2 is SVGAGI (reference sequence). The V gene lost 8 bases and the J gene lost 5 bases, with 19 bases spanning the gap.

The V and J genes are TRBV4-1 and TRBJ2-7; weak D call: TRBD2 (6 bases). CDR3 length equals 17 residues. Germline CDR1 and CDR2: MGHRA and YSYEKL. Trimming took off 1 base at V and 6 bases at J, with 22 bases between the two ends. The CDR3, as DNA: TGCGCCAGCAGCCAAGCGGGGGACGGGGCGCCCCTCTCCGAGCAGTACTTC. It encodes CASSQAGDGAPLSEQYF.

A single count supports this clone. The genes are TRBV7-2 and TRBJ2-4, with D uncertain. Trimming stripped 5 bases from V and 0 bases from J, with 2 bases between. CDR3 length: 12 residues. Germline V gene lookup returns CDR1 SGHTA and CDR2 FQGNSA. The CDR3 here is CASSGAKNIQYF. The CDR3 bases are TGTGCCAGCAGCGGAGCCAAAAACATTCAGTACTTC.

V gene TRBV14 combines with J gene TRBJ2-4, with 10 bases identical to TRBD1. CDR3 size: 15 residues. Per germline, CDR1 SGHDN and CDR2 FVKESK. J gave up 7 bases and V 4 bases, and 7 bases lay outside the gene matches. The CDR3 DNA sequence: TGTGCCAGCAGCCTTGCCGCGGACAGGGGGAACATTCAGTACTTC. Its translation is CASSLAADRGNIQYF. Based on the CDR3 plus reference TRBV14 and TRBJ2-4, the full variable domain is EAGVTQFPSHSVIEKGQTVTLRCDPISGHDNLYWYRRVMGKEIKFLLHFVKESKQDESGMPNNRFLAERTGGTYSTLKVQPAELEDSGVYFCASSLAADRGNIQYFGAGTRLSVL.

V is TRBV11-2 and J is TRBJ1-1; 11 bases align to TRBD1. V trimming: 5 bases; J trimming: 6 bases; junction bases outside the gene matches: 5. Germline V CDR1 and CDR2: SGHAT, FQNNGV. CDR3 length: 14 residues. The CDR3 DNA is TGTGCCAGCAGCCTACGGGACAGGGGGTCTGAAGCTTTCTTT. This sequence encodes CASSLRDRGSEAFF.

The rearrangement joins TRBV5-4 to TRBJ2-7; D uncertain. The CDR3 contains 11 residues. Germline V gene lookup returns CDR1 SGHNT and CDR2 YYREEE (reference sequence). V was shortened by 5 bases and J by 2 bases, with 5 bases between the two germline ends. In DNA form, the CDR3 reads TGTGCCAGCAGGGGTACCTACGAGCAGTACTTC. As protein: CASRGTYEQYF. The full variable domain, completed using reference TRBV5-4 and TRBJ2-7, is ETGVTQSPTHLIKTRGQQVTLRCSSQSGHNTVSWYQQALGQGPQFIFQYYREEENGRGNFPPRFSGLQFPNYSSELNVNALELDDSALYLCASRGTYEQYFGPGTRLTVT.

In regard to this clone: An end of the junction does not agree with germline; a read error may underlie this. The rearrangement uses TRBV5-8 and TRBJ1-1, with 10 nucleotides matching TRBD1. Germline-derived CDR1 and CDR2 are SGHTS and YDEGEE. This CDR3 has 16 residues. The CDR3 DNA reads TGCGCCAGCAGCCAAGATTCAAGGACAGGGGGCACTGAAGCTTTCTTT. It specifies CASSQDSRTGGTEAFF.

This chain connects TRBV7-9 to TRBJ1-1, with D possibly matching TRBD1 (5 bases). Trimming left V 7 bases short and J 1 base short, with 16 bases between. This CDR3 spans 15 amino acids. Germline V gives CDR1 SEHNR, CDR2 FQNEAQ (reference sequence). CDR3 DNA: TGTGCCAGCACTACCCGAGGGGCTGGGAACACTGAAGCTTTCTTT. It encodes CASTTRGAGNTEAFF.

The chain couples TRBV10-1 to TRBJ2-5; TRBD2 aligns across 10 bases. The J call is in doubt because the DNA end fits TRBJ2-7 better. Germline-derived CDR1 and CDR2 are WNHNN and SYGVQD (reference sequence). The CDR3 has 16 amino acids. The CDR3 here is CASSGLGLAENYEQYF. DNA of the CDR3: TGCGCCAGCAGTGGGCTCGGACTAGCGGAAAACTACGAGCAGTACTTC.

This clone was seen a single time. This chain uses TRBV30 with TRBJ2-1; the D gene could be TRBD1 or TRBD2 (5 bases each). V lost 4 bases and J 6 bases, leaving 13 bases between the germline ends. The germline gives CDR1 GTSNPN, CDR2 SVGIG (reference sequence). CDR3 length: 13 amino acids. The chain's CDR3 is CAWTGAGRNEQFF. The DNA of the CDR3 is TGTGCCTGGACCGGGGCAGGGCGCAATGAGCAGTTCTTC.

The chain couples TRBV2 to TRBJ2-7; D tentatively reads TRBD1 or TRBD2 (5 bases each). Germline CDR1 reads SNHLY; CDR2 reads FYNNEI. The CDR3 is 14 residues long. Trimming removed 6 bases at V and 0 bases at J, with 12 bases between. The CDR3 nucleotides are TGTGCCAGCAGGGCCAGGGAGAGCTCCTACGAGCAGTACTTC. Amino acids: CASRARESSYEQYF.

The genes are TRBV19 and TRBJ2-7, with D maybe TRBD1 (7 bases). The CDR3 spans 14 residues. The germline CDR1 and CDR2 sequences are LNHDA and SQIVND (reference sequence). V gave up 3 bases and J gave up 4 bases, with 13 bases separating them. In nucleotides, the CDR3 is TGTGCCAGTAGTATTGGCAGGGGGACTTACGAGCAGTACTTC. It codes for CASSIGRGTYEQYF.

The chain links TRBV6-5 to TRBJ1-1; tentative D call: TRBD1 (6 bases). CDR3 length: 14 amino acids. V shed 5 bases and J shed 0 bases, with 10 bases lying between them. CDR1 MNHEY and CDR2 SVGAGI come from the germline V gene. CDR3 residues: CASSGRGVNTEAFF. The CDR3 bases are TGTGCCAGCAGTGGGAGGGGGGTGAACACTGAAGCTTTCTTT.

The chain has TRBV11-3 and TRBJ2-5, with TRBD1 as a possible D gene (6 bases). The CDR3 is 15 amino acids. V gave up 3 bases and J gave up 4 bases, with 15 bases separating them. In germline, CDR1 is SGHNT, CDR2 YENEEA. This CDR3 is CASSLAGVGGETQYF. DNA for the CDR3: TGTGCCAGCAGCTTGGCAGGGGTAGGAGGAGAGACCCAGTACTTC. The full variable domain, with the rest looked up from reference TRBV11-3 and TRBJ2-5, is EAGVVQSPRYKIIEKKQPVAFWCNPISGHNTLYWYLQNLGQGPELLIRYENEEAVDDSQLPKDRFSAERLKGVDSTLKIQPAELGDSAVYLCASSLAGVGGETQYFGPGTRLLVL.

This clone was seen a few times. The chain recombines TRBV2 with TRBJ2-7; D is undetermined. The CDR3 has 13 amino acids. Germline loops: CDR1 SNHLY, CDR2 FYNNEI. The ends were cut back, 6 bases at V and 7 bases at J, with 16 bases in the middle. The CDR3, as DNA: TGTGCCAGCAGCCGAGACAACTTGGGGGAGCAGTACTTC. This encodes CASSRDNLGEQYF.

J is TRBJ2-6 and V is TRBV19; D possibly corresponds to TRBD1 (7 bases). The V gene's germline CDR1 is LNHDA and CDR2 SQIVND (reference sequence). There are 18 residues in the CDR3. Trimming removed 7 bases from V and 0 bases from J, with 19 bases in between. The CDR3 here is CASTFGRGVSSGANVLTF. In DNA form, the CDR3 reads TGTGCCAGTACCTTTGGCAGGGGGGTTAGCTCTGGGGCCAACGTCCTGACTTTC.

V usage is TRBV4-1 and J usage is TRBJ1-2; D is ambiguous. The ends were cut back, 0 bases at V and 5 bases at J, with 13 bases in the middle. The CDR3 sequence is 15 residues long. Germline V lookup: CDR1 MGHRA, CDR2 YSYEKL. CDR3 amino acids: CASSQDRDGRYGYTF. The CDR3 DNA follows: TGCGCCAGCAGCCAAGATAGAGATGGGCGGTATGGCTACACCTTC.

This clone came up once. The J gene is TRBJ2-1, the V gene TRBV30, with a possible D match to TRBD1 (5 bases). Germline CDR1 reads GTSNPN; CDR2 reads SVGIG (reference sequence). The CDR3 is 16 residues long. Trimming stripped 1 base from V and 7 bases from J, with 20 bases between. CDR3 nucleotide sequence: TGTGCCTGGAGTGGAGGACACCAATCTCTGGGGAATGAGCAGTTCTTC. Protein product: CAWSGGHQSLGNEQFF.

V and J are TRBV25-1 and TRBJ2-3, with 15 bases identical to TRBD2. The CDR3 runs to 16 residues. V trimming: 5 bases; J trimming: 4 bases; junction bases outside the gene matches: 4. In germline, CDR1 is MGHDK, CDR2 SYGVNS. For the CDR3, the DNA is TGTGCCAGCAGTAAAGGGACTAGCGGGAGGTCAGATACGCAGTATTTT. It yields the protein CASSKGTSGRSDTQYF.

The chain joins TRBV7-6 to TRBJ1-2, with 7 bases that match TRBD1. The CDR3 is made up of 14 amino acids. Germline assignment: CDR1 SGHVS and CDR2 FNYEAQ. The V and J ends lost 0 bases and 3 bases, in that order; junction bases with no gene match: 1. The CDR3 sequence: CASSLAGGDYGYTF. CDR3 bases: TGTGCCAGCAGCTTAGCAGGGGGCGACTATGGCTACACCTTC.

The chain employs TRBV7-8 and TRBJ1-5; D gene ambiguous. CDR3 length: 14 residues. Germline V gene data show CDR1 as SGHVS and CDR2 as FQNEAQ. V was shortened by 0 bases and J by 1 base, with 4 bases between the two germline ends. CDR3: CASSLAGSNQPQHF. The CDR3 bases are TGTGCCAGCAGCTTAGCGGGAAGCAATCAGCCCCAGCATTTT.